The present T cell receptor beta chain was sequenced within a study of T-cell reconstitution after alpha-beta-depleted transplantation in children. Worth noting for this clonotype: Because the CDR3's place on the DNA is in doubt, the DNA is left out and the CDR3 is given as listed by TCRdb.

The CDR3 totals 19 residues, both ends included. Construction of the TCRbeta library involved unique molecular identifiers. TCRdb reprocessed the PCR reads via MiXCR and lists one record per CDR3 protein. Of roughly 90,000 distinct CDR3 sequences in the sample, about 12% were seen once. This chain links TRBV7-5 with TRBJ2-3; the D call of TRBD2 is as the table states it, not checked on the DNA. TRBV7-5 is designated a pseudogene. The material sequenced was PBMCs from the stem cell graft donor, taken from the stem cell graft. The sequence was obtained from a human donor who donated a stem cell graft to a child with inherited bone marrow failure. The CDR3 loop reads CISVPEVHLAGARTDTQYF.